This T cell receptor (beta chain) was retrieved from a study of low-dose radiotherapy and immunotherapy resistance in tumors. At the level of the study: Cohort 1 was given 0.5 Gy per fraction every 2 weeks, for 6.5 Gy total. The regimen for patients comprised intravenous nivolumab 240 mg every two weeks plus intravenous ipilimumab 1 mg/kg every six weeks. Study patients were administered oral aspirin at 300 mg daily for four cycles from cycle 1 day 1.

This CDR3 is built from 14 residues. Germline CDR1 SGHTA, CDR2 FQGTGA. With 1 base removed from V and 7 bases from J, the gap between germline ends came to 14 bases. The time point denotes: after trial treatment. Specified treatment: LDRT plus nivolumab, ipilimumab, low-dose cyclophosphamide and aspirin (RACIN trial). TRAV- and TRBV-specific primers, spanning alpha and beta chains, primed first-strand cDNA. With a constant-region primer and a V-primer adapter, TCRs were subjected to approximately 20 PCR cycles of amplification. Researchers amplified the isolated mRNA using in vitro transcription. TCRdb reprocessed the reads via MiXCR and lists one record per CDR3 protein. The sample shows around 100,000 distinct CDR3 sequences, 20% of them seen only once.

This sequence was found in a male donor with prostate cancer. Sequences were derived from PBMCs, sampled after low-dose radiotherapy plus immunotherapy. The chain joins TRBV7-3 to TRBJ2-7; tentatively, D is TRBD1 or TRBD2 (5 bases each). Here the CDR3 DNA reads TGTGCCAGCAGCTTAAATGGGGGTCCGGGGGAGCAGTACTTC. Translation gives CASSLNGGPGEQYF.